This entry features one TCR beta chain sequence. The antigen is unknown. V lost 3 bases, J lost 2 bases, and 8 bases stayed unmatched. Germline CDR1 reads ENHRY; CDR2 reads SYGVKD. This CDR3 has 18 residues. Each CDR3 protein gets one entry after TCRdb re-called the RACE reads with MiXCR. The data show 80,000 to 95,000 distinct CDR3 sequences, with approximately 11% seen just once and 2.2% held by the top ten. Described time point: patch test 2, 6 weeks after DPC sensitization. The treatment here: therapeutic diphenylcyclopropenone sensitization with weekly scalp DPC. This sample was included in a study of human T cells and chemical hapten exposure. Study information: Sensitization involved placing 2% DPC onto a 2 cm by 2 cm region of upper inner arm skin. Each patient's scalp received weekly diphenylcyclopropenone throughout the approximately 24-week study. Study-wide points: TCRs above 1 in 1000 frequency stayed constant with DPC sensitization.

This sequence was found in a man aged 35 to 55 with alopecia areata. Some clones in this sample may be carry-over from other donors' samples. This sample comprised whole blood, obtained in connection with sensitization to the hapten diphenylcyclopropenone (DPC). The rearrangement joins TRBV10-3 to TRBJ2-6; 9 positions agree with TRBD1. In DNA form, the CDR3 reads TGTGCCATCAGTGAAGGCCCTCGGACAGGGGCTGGGGCCAACGTCCTGACTTTC. This encodes CAISEGPRTGAGANVLTF.